This TCR beta chain was recovered during a study of T-cell reconstitution after alpha-beta-depleted transplantation in children. Whole-study findings and limits: Surviving recipient T cells and thymic progenitors produced the high day-60 TCRbeta diversity seen in some patients.

TCRbeta library preparation incorporated unique molecular identifiers. In TCRdb, the PCR reads were re-called with MiXCR into one record per CDR3 protein. The sample contains hundreds of thousands of distinct CDR3 sequences, about 17% of which appear only once. Unmatched junction bases numbered 11, after V lost 6 bases and J lost 4 bases. The CDR3 is 15 amino acids. Germline CDR1 is SGHRS and CDR2 is YFSETQ. The sample holds a few counts of this clonotype. Its matching antigen is unknown. Sample: PBMCs, mostly from graft donor cells, taken 360 days after TCRalphabeta/CD19-depleted stem cell transplant. V is TRBV5-1 and J is TRBJ1-2, with 8 nucleotides matching TRBD1. The receptor's source is a male patient aged 2-15 years who had a stem cell transplant for acute lymphoblastic leukemia, so the T cells may come from the graft donor. The CDR3 spells CASTSEATGVYGYTF. The CDR3 nucleotides are TGCGCCAGCACCTCCGAGGCGACAGGGGTCTATGGCTACACCTTC.